In this sample, the clone carrying this TCR beta chain turned up many times. Its antigen is not identified. No progression to ophthalmopathy during 18 months of follow-up defined stable disease. Among the patients, aged 18 to 65, hyperthyroidism was newly diagnosed and had lasted under 2 months. Amplification of TCR beta CDR3 regions used RNA as the template. HTBI primers were the set used in a first-round RT-PCR of the TCR CDR3. TCRdb fed the multiplex PCR reads into MiXCR, producing one record per CDR3 protein. The sample lists about 420,000 distinct CDR3 sequences, roughly 15% occurring once. The sample comes from a study of T cells in Graves' hyperthyroidism and ophthalmopathy. As for the study in general: Once the initial diagnosis was made, peripheral blood was obtained before any treatment. General study findings and limits: The majority of expanded thyroid clonotypes above 0.001 also appeared in blood.

The origin of this receptor is a woman aged 18 to 35 with Graves' hyperthyroidism. The specimen was blood.

Here the CDR3 DNA reads TGTGCCAGCAGTTTAACAGGGTATAAGGCCACTGAAGCTTTCTTT. It is translated as CASSLTGYKATEAFF. The chain has TRBV12-3 or TRBV12-4 and TRBJ1-1; a possible D gene is TRBD1 (6 bases). The CDR3 runs to 15 residues. Trimming pared 2 bases from V and 4 bases from J, leaving 14 bases between.